This entry lists 14 T cell receptor beta chains sequenced from one sample in a study of cytomegalovirus exposure and HLA in healthy donors. The primer mix had 60 Vbeta and 13 Jbeta primers. Measured with immunoSEQ multiplex PCR; TCRdb has only the in-frame clones, and not every one. The table lists about 120,000 clones, 70% to 80% of them singletons. The sequenced sample was PBMCs. All receptors derive from a woman between 25 and 40 years old in good health and CMV-seropositive.

This clone was seen only a few times. This chain links TRBV6-1 with TRBJ2-7, with D perhaps TRBD2 (5 bases). The CDR3 has 12 residues. Germline-derived CDR1 and CDR2 are MNHNS and SASEGT. V was cut by 10 bases and J by 5 bases, with 15 bases left in between. Here the CDR3 DNA reads TGTGCCACCCGGGCGAGGGTCGACGAGCAGTACTTC. Amino acid sequence: CATRARVDEQYF.

CDR3 amino acids: CARRTGGGEKLFF. As DNA, the CDR3 is TGTGCCAGACGGACAGGGGGAGGTGAAAAACTGTTTTTT. The chain recombines TRBV9 with TRBJ1-4; the match to TRBD1 covers 10 bases. The germline V gene encodes CDR1 SGDLS and CDR2 YYNGEE. Trimming took 8 bases from V and 7 from J; bases not matched to a gene: 5. CDR3 length equals 13 residues.

This clone appeared once. This chain joins TRBV25-1 and TRBJ1-4; 10 nucleotides line up with TRBD1. The CDR3 contains 16 residues. V lost 1 base, J lost 8 bases, and 7 bases stayed unmatched. Germline values: CDR1 MGHDK, CDR2 SYGVNS. The CDR3 region has the DNA TGTGCCAGCAGTGAATCCCCCGGGACAGGGGAAGAAAAACTGTTTTTT. Its translation is CASSESPGTGEEKLFF.

This CDR3 reads CASSQVESGTEAFF. The DNA of the CDR3 is TGCGCCAGCAGCCAAGTGGAAAGCGGGACTGAAGCTTTCTTT. The chain couples TRBV4-1 to TRBJ1-1; no firm D call. This CDR3 has 14 residues. The V end lost 1 base, the J end lost 5 bases, and 11 bases lay between the germline ends. Germline V gene data show CDR1 as MGHRA and CDR2 as YSYEKL.

This sequence joins TRBV15 and TRBJ1-6; weak D call: TRBD1 (6 bases). The length of the CDR3 is 16 residues. V was cut by 0 bases and J by 7 bases, with 13 bases left in between. CDR1 and CDR2 (germline): LNHNV, YYDKDF (reference sequence). CDR3 DNA: TGTGCCACCAGCAGAGATTTGACAGGTTCAAATTCACCCCTCCACTTT. This sequence encodes CATSRDLTGSNSPLHF.

This chain joins TRBV14 and TRBJ1-2, with 7 bases matching TRBD1. V lost 1 base and J lost 5; bases outside the gene matches: 10. The V gene's germline CDR1 is SGHDN and CDR2 FVKESK. This CDR3 contains 16 residues. The CDR3, as DNA: TGTGCCAGCAGCCAAGCCACAGGGGTTACAGGGTATGGCTACACCTTC. Its protein product is CASSQATGVTGYGYTF.

The gene calls are TRBV4-1 and TRBJ2-3, with a possible D match to TRBD2 (6 bases). V lost 4 bases and J lost 0, with 14 bases in between. Germline CDR1 MGHRA, CDR2 YSYEKL. The CDR3 length is 16 residues. The CDR3 is CASSPEDYKSTDTQYF. The CDR3 DNA follows: TGCGCCAGCAGCCCAGAGGACTATAAGAGCACAGATACGCAGTATTTT.

The sample holds one count of this clone. The genes are TRBV30 and TRBJ1-5; D may be TRBD1 (5 bases). In germline, CDR1 is GTSNPN, CDR2 SVGIG (reference sequence). Trimming removed 0 bases at V and 2 bases at J, with 11 bases between. This CDR3 is 15 amino acids long. CDR3 amino acids: CAWSVGLTGNQPQHF. CDR3 in DNA: TGTGCCTGGAGTGTTGGGCTGACAGGCAATCAGCCCCAGCATTTT.

This clone has only one observation. V is TRBV9 and J is TRBJ1-5; D is perhaps TRBD1 (5 bases). Per the germline V gene, CDR1 is SGDLS and CDR2 is YYNGEE. Deletions cut 2 bases from V and 8 bases from J, with 11 bases between. This CDR3 has 13 amino acids. In DNA, the CDR3 is TGTGCCAGCAGCGTTTTTGGGGGGGAGCCCCAGCATTTT. It specifies CASSVFGGEPQHF.

The chain links TRBV4-1 to TRBJ2-1; no clear D gene. CDR1 MGHRA and CDR2 YSYEKL come from the germline V gene. V gave up 0 bases and J gave up 4 bases, with 7 bases separating them. This CDR3 is built from 14 residues. The chain's CDR3 is CASSQEQSYNEQFF. In DNA, the CDR3 is TGCGCCAGCAGCCAAGAACAGAGTTACAATGAGCAGTTCTTC.

The chain combines TRBV12-5 with TRBJ1-5; no firm D call. The CDR3 spans 13 residues. From germline, CDR1 is LGHNT and CDR2 FRNRAP. Trimming shortened V by 3 bases and J by 0 bases, and 3 bases separated the two germline ends. CDR3 protein: CASGLHSNQPQHF. Here the CDR3 DNA reads TGTGCTAGTGGTTTACATAGCAATCAGCCCCAGCATTTT.

This clone was recorded once. The CDR3 is CASSIHTTGVNYGYTF. The CDR3 DNA is TGTGCCAGTAGTATTCATACTACCGGGGTCAACTATGGCTACACCTTC. The V and J genes are TRBV19 and TRBJ1-2, with D hard to call. Germline CDR1 LNHDA, CDR2 SQIVND (reference sequence). Trimming took off 3 bases at V and 2 bases at J, with 16 bases between the two ends. The length of the CDR3 is 16 residues.

The CDR3 nucleotides read TGTGCCAGCAGGGCGGGACGGAGCACTGAAGCTTTCTTT. This gives the protein CASRAGRSTEAFF. The genes are TRBV2 and TRBJ1-1, with a possible D match to TRBD1 (5 bases). The CDR3 runs 13 residues. With 6 bases removed from V and 4 bases from J, the gap between germline ends came to 12 bases. CDR1 SNHLY and CDR2 FYNNEI come from the germline V gene. The full variable domain, its missing parts supplied by reference TRBV2 and TRBJ1-1, is EPEVTQTPSHQVTQMGQEVILRCVPISNHLYFYWYRQILGQKVEFLVSFYNNEISEKSEIFDDQFSVERPDGSNFTLKIRSTKLEDSAMYFCASRAGRSTEAFFGQGTRLTVV.

This sequence joins TRBV6-5 and TRBJ2-2, with TRBD2 as a possible D gene (5 bases). The CDR3 is 12 amino acids. Germline V lookup: CDR1 MNHEY, CDR2 SVGAGI. Trimming left V 2 bases short and J 7 bases short, with 5 bases between. The CDR3 sequence: CASSYRGGELFF. The CDR3 nucleotides are TGTGCCAGCAGTTACCGGGGCGGGGAGCTGTTTTTT.